This T cell receptor (beta chain) was identified during a study of blood T cell repertoires in COVID-19. On the study more broadly: The analysed material was cDNA or gDNA that came from T cells, B-cell-depleted T cells, or PBMCs.

The V gene's germline CDR1 is MNHNS and CDR2 SASEGT. The CDR3 has 16 residues. Germline trimming cut 4 bases from V and 2 bases from J; bases unmatched to any gene: 8. In the source study's methods: The assay estimated nucleated cells by amplifying reference gene primers. Only in-frame clones appear in the TCRdb table, and some are missing; sequencing was by immunoSEQ multiplex PCR. V and J calls and clone size are those listed in that table; D and trimming were worked out from the DNA. Of 200,000 to 250,000 clones detected, 75% to 90% appear once; the ten largest clones hold about 2%. This TCR was sampled from a man aged 25 to 40 who had recovered from COVID-19. Specimen: peripheral blood. The V call is TRBV6-1, the J call TRBJ1-3, with 7 bases aligning to TRBD1. CDR3 bases: TGTGCCAGCAGTGGACAGACAGGGAAAACTGGAAACACCATATATTTT. This gives the protein CASSGQTGKTGNTIYF.